This T cell receptor beta chain was recovered during a study of blood T cell repertoires in COVID-19 (dated by TCRdb to 2018 to 2021). About the full investigation: Collaborator samples came from the United States, Italy and Spain and covered acute and convalescent phases of COVID-19. The material from the prospective study consisted of cDNA or gDNA derived from T cells, B-cell-depleted T cells, or PBMCs. Deeply sampled blood TCRbeta repertoires from subjects exposed to, actively infected with, or recovered from COVID-19 were included in the dataset. The repertoires were released in a freely available public database intended as a resource for research on the immune response to SARS-CoV-2. Samples came from the ongoing ImmuneRACE study (first 160 participants) plus 1,254 subjects from 6 global collaborators. Nearly every sample came with metadata listing a de-identified subject ID, COVID-19 status, age in years and sex. HLA class I and class II types, where available, came from metadata supplied by the sample provider rather than from assay-based typing.

On the study overall, not on this receptor specifically: How much clinical and demographic metadata was included differed by source and by participant, and the metadata was provided uncurated.

As to this clone: This receptor's antigen is unknown. One base away there is no much larger clone; base qualities are not given. The identical CDR3 is also encoded by other nucleotide sequences in the sample.

TCRbeta CDR3 regions were amplified from genomic DNA using the immunoSEQ Assay, a bias-controlled multiplex PCR. On the study's bioinformatics: Nucleated cell counts per sample were estimated from amplification of reference gene primers within the assay. To quantify the absolute abundance of each unique TCRbeta CDR3 rearrangement, sequence reads were collapsed and filtered. For each sample, productive Simpson clonality was calculated by taking the square root of Simpson's diversity index across productive rearrangements. In TCRdb, the immuneACCESS table is reduced to in-frame sequences with V and J assigned. These tables do not hold every clone; where another copy was compared, an unresolved V gene accounts for under half, and the others remain unexplained. The V and J calls and clone size are taken from that table; D and trimming were inferred from the DNA. The sample table records roughly 120,000 clones; over 60% of these occur just once. The ten biggest clones cover 5% to 8% of the sample.

Each collaborating institution followed its own protocols to collect whole blood in K2EDTA tubes. For TCRbeta analysis, collaborators shipped samples as frozen whole blood, isolated PBMCs, or DNA extracted from either of those sample types. The CDR3 runs 15 residues from the cysteine to the phenylalanine. The read is trimmed to its CDR3 DNA, 45 bases read in frame from base 1. CDR1 and CDR2 are drawn from the germline V gene: SNHLY, FYNNEI. V drops 2 bases and J drops 0 bases, leaving 8 bases in between. The chain joins TRBV2 to TRBJ1-5, with the identity of the D gene unclear. The material sequenced was peripheral blood. The clonotype originates from a man in his sixties or seventies with acute or convalescent COVID-19. The CDR3 has the sequence CASSERQDSNQPQHF. The nucleotides are TGTGCCAGCAGTGAAAGGCAGGATAGCAATCAGCCCCAGCATTTT.